The subject of this entry is one TCR beta chain. What it recognizes is unknown. The data were taken from a study of T cells expressing NK-cell markers. Across the whole study: HCMV seropositivity characterized most of the eight sequenced donors, and seronegativity one. Study outcomes and limitations: Dominant NKG2C+ clonotypes accounted for 1.0-7.0% of CD8+ T cells in several donors. Dominance of the CD3+CD56-NKG2C+ fraction by these clonotypes also held in a few donors.

cDNA encoding TCR beta was synthesized via 5'RACE template switching incorporating UMIs. TCRdb re-called the 5' RACE reads, yielding one record per CDR3 amino acid sequence without DNA. Here the sample table reports roughly 180,000 distinct CDR3 sequences. The material sequenced was blood T cells: a sorted CD56 or NKG2C T cell subset, CD4+ or CD8+ T cells, or bulk PBMC T cells (not recorded which). The origin of this receptor is a man aged 18-70 years in good health.

This chain's CDR3 is CASSHGVGAGASYNEQFF. The J gene is TRBJ2-1, the V gene TRBV2; TCRdb reports TRBD1, a call that lacks DNA to check it against. Germline CDR1 SNHLY, CDR2 FYNNEI. This CDR3 is 18 amino acids long.